The source of this T cell receptor beta chain is a study of PD-L1 blockade in urothelial cancer. Overall study: Blood-derived samples held a median around 130,000 T cells.

Generated by immunoSEQ multiplex PCR, the TCRdb table keeps only in-frame clones and is missing some. The sample comprises about 24,000 clones, around 90% of which are singletons, and approximately 3% rests with the top ten. Each patient gave between 1 and 8 samples of peripheral blood mononuclear cells, which were collected pretreatment and during treatment. Looked up from germline, CDR1 is SGHDN and CDR2 is FVKESK. V lost 1 base and J 5 bases, leaving 11 bases between the germline ends. This CDR3 is built from 14 residues. The sequences come from PBMCs, collected around atezolizumab (anti-PD-L1) treatment. The clonotype comes from a man in his fifties or sixties with urothelial cancer. The chain joins TRBV14 to TRBJ1-2; D may be TRBD1 (5 bases). CDR3 nucleotide sequence: TGTGCCAGCAGCCAAGTGGGACTTTTGTATGGCTACACCTTC. Protein product: CASSQVGLLYGYTF.